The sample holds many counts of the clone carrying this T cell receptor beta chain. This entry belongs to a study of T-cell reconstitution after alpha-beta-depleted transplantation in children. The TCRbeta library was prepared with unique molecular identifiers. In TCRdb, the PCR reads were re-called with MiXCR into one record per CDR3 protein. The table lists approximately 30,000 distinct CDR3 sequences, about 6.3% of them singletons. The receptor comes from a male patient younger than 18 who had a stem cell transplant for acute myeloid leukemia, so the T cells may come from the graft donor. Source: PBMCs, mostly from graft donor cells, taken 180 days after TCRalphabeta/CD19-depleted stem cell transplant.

CDR3 amino acids: CASSVTSGGARTDTQYF. The CDR3, as DNA: TGTGCCAGCAGCGTTACTAGCGGGGGGGCCAGGACAGATACGCAGTATTTT. The chain carries TRBV7-8 and TRBJ2-3; 13 nucleotides line up with TRBD2. The CDR3 runs to 17 residues. V dropped 5 bases and J dropped 3; count of bases not matched to a gene: 8. Germline lookup yields CDR1 SGHVS and CDR2 FQNEAQ.